The rows below give T cell receptor beta chains drawn from one sample of a study of post-analysis software for immune sequencing data. One entry per CDR3 protein results from TCRdb running MiXCR on the PCR reads. The repertoire holds roughly 870,000 distinct CDR3 sequences, 53% seen once, with approximately 4.2% in the top ten. The sequenced sample consisted of blood. The receptors derive from a girl between 5 and 17 years old with multiple sclerosis. Each CDR3 is given with its conserved first and last residue. D genes are given only for firm matches. Rows give clone size only sometimes, using once, few, many, or a class for an expanded clone.

CDR3 DNA,CDR3 protein,clone size,D gene,V gene,J gene,CDR3 length
TGCAGTGCTAGAGCCCTCTGGGGGGCGTCCCCCACCTACGAGCAGTACTTC,CSARALWGASPTYEQYF,NA,NA,TRBV20-1,TRBJ2-7,17
TGTGCCAGCAGCGAGGAACAGGGGAACACTGAAGCTTTCTTT,CASSEEQGNTEAFF,NA,NA,TRBV9,TRBJ1-1,14
TGTGCCAGCAGTTTGGGACGCCGTGGGGGCGAGCAGTACTTC,CASSLGRRGGEQYF,NA,NA,TRBV12-3/TRBV12-4,TRBJ2-7,14
TGTGCCAGCAGAGGGGCTAGCGGGAGGGATGAGCAGTACTTC,CASRGASGRDEQYF,NA,TRBD2,TRBV7-2,TRBJ2-7,14
TGTGCCAGCAGCTTAGCCGAACACCCTAGCACAGATACGCAGTATTTT,CASSLAEHPSTDTQYF,NA,NA,TRBV13,TRBJ2-3,16
TGTGCTAGTGGTGGAGGACTGCCTCTACAAGAGACCCAGTACTTC,CASGGGLPLQETQYF,NA,NA,TRBV12-5,TRBJ2-5,15
TGCAGTGCTAGTCAGGGCGGGGCCTCCTACGAGCAGTACTTC,CSASQGGASYEQYF,NA,NA,TRBV20-1,TRBJ2-7,14
TGCGCCAGCAGCTTGATGCAGGAGCAAGAGACCCAGTACTTC,CASSLMQEQETQYF,NA,NA,TRBV5-1,TRBJ2-5,14
TGCGCCAGCAGCTCCGGACTAGCGGGCTTCTCCTACAATGAGCGGTTCTTC,CASSSGLAGFSYNERFF,NA,TRBD2,TRBV5-1,TRBJ2-1,17
TGTGCCAGCAGCCGGACTACGGACAATGAGCAGTTCTTC,CASSRTTDNEQFF,NA,NA,TRBV3-1,TRBJ2-1,13
TGTGCCAGCAGTTTAGACGGCGGGGGGACCCAGTACTTC,CASSLDGGGTQYF,few,TRBD2,TRBV12-3/TRBV12-4,TRBJ2-5,13
TGCAGCGTTGCCGGGATCAGGGGCCGGTACGAGCAGTACTTC,CSVAGIRGRYEQYF,few,NA,TRBV29-1,TRBJ2-7,14
TGTGCCAGCAGTGATGGGACAGGTTATGGCTACACCTTC,CASSDGTGYGYTF,NA,TRBD1,TRBV2,TRBJ1-2,13
TGCGCCAGCAGCTTGGTTGCAAACTATGGCTACACCTTC,CASSLVANYGYTF,few,NA,TRBV5-1,TRBJ1-2,13
TGCAGTGCTAGAGATATCGACAGGGGTGAGCAAGAGACCCAGTACTTC,CSARDIDRGEQETQYF,many,TRBD1,TRBV20-1,TRBJ2-5,16
TGTGCCAGCAGTCCAAACGCTCTTTATGGCTACAACTTC,CASSPNALYGYNF,NA,NA,TRBV12-3/TRBV12-4,TRBJ1-2,13